The next 18 T cell receptor beta chains were all read from a single sample in a study of T cells in Graves' hyperthyroidism and ophthalmopathy (dated by TCRdb to between 2018 and 2021). To prepare the library, multiplex PCR was applied. Sequencer: Illumina HiSeq 2000. Amplification of TCR beta CDR3 regions was carried out from RNA transcripts. A first-round RT-PCR of the TCR CDR3 used the HTBI primer set with the Qiagen OneStep RT-PCR kit. TCRdb handled the public reads itself, with Q25 trimming in fastp and clone calling in MiXCR, and kept productive beta chains. Under each unique CDR3 protein, matching rows form one entry showing the most common genes and DNA. Recorded for this sample are about 420,000 distinct CDR3 sequences; approximately 13% of them occurred a single time. Less than 6.5% of the sample lies in the top ten. The material sequenced was blood. These receptors all come from a woman aged 18-35 years with Graves' hyperthyroidism.

In this sample, this clonotype turned up a few times. The chain joins TRBV6-2 or TRBV6-3 to TRBJ1-2; 7 bases are shared with TRBD1. J was trimmed by 4 bases and V by 6 bases; bases with no gene match: 11. CDR1 is MNHEY and CDR2 is SVGEGT in the germline V gene. This CDR3 comprises 15 residues. In nucleotides, the CDR3 is TGTGCCAGCAGGAAACCAGGGGGGCAAACCTATGGCTACACCTTC. It encodes CASRKPGGQTYGYTF.

This clonotype was seen many times. V gene TRBV5-1 combines with J gene TRBJ1-2; 12 bases fit TRBD1. The germline gives CDR1 SGHRS, CDR2 YFSETQ. Trimming took 5 bases from V and 2 from J; bases not matched to a gene: 13. This CDR3 has 18 amino acids. In DNA form, the CDR3 reads TGCGCCAGCAGGAAACCGGGACAGGGGGCATTGGGAAACTATGGCTACACCTTC. It is translated as CASRKPGQGALGNYGYTF.

V gene TRBV12-3 or TRBV12-4 combines with J gene TRBJ2-1; 7 bases are shared with TRBD2. This CDR3 spans 13 amino acids. V gave up 5 bases and J gave up 6 bases; unmatched junction bases: 4. DNA for the CDR3: TGTGCCAGCAGTATGCTAGCGGCCAATGAGCAGTTCTTC. Protein: CASSMLAANEQFF.

This clonotype was seen a handful of times. This chain joins TRBV9 and TRBJ1-4; D unresolved. This CDR3 has 12 amino acids. The germline CDR1 and CDR2 sequences are SGDLS and YYNGEE. The ends were cut back, 0 bases at V and 5 bases at J, with 2 bases in the middle. The CDR3 coding sequence is TGTGCCAGCAGCGTAGAAAATGAAAAACTGTTTTTT. As protein: CASSVENEKLFF.

There are a few counts of this clonotype. The chain combines TRBV10-3 with TRBJ2-7; 10 bases agree with TRBD1. CDR1 and CDR2 (germline): ENHRY, SYGVKD. The CDR3 has 14 residues. The ends lost 7 bases at V and 6 bases at J; junction bases unmatched: 9. CDR3 residues: CAIKNGTGVREQYF. The CDR3 nucleotides are TGTGCCATCAAAAACGGGACAGGGGTGCGCGAGCAGTACTTC.

At least ten counts were recorded for this clonotype. The rearrangement links TRBV7-2 to TRBJ2-1; D is perhaps TRBD1 (6 bases). The V end was cut by 6 bases, the J end by 1 base, with 13 bases between. The germline V gene has CDR1 SGHTA and CDR2 FQGNSA. CDR3 size: 15 residues. The CDR3 is CASRPDSRSYNEQFF. CDR3 DNA: TGTGCCAGCAGGCCGGACAGCAGATCCTACAATGAGCAGTTCTTC.

The CDR3 loop is CASSQPQGQGAEAFF. CDR3 DNA: TGTGCCAGCAGCCAACCACAGGGCCAGGGGGCTGAAGCTTTCTTT. The V and J genes are TRBV4-2 and TRBJ1-1, with 7 bases matching TRBD1. CDR3 length: 15 residues. In germline, CDR1 is LGHNA, CDR2 YNFKEQ. With 2 bases clipped from V and 6 bases from J, the junction kept 9 bases outside the gene matches.

This clonotype has ten or more counts. This chain links TRBV28 with TRBJ1-2; a weak D match, TRBD1 (5 bases). This CDR3 is built from 11 residues. CDR1 and CDR2 (germline): MDHEN, SYDVKM. Trimming stripped 10 bases from V and 7 bases from J, with 13 bases between. CDR3 in DNA: TGTGCCACCTTCGTCAGGGCTGGCTACACCTTC. Its translation is CATFVRAGYTF.

This rearrangement joins TRBV18 to TRBJ2-7, with a weak D call TRBD2 (6 bases). This CDR3 is built from 14 residues. V was shortened by 3 bases and J by 6 bases, with 15 bases between the two germline ends. Germline assignment: CDR1 KGHSH and CDR2 LQKENI. CDR3 in amino acids: CASSPAAGFSEQYF. The CDR3 nucleotides are TGTGCCAGCTCACCGGCGGCGGGATTCTCCGAGCAGTACTTC.

Notes on this clonotype: A read error may explain this, as a much larger clone is one base away. The chain uses TRBV20-1 and TRBJ1-5; a weak D match, TRBD1 (5 bases). The germline CDR1 and CDR2 sequences are DFQATT and SNEGSKA (reference sequence). Between the trimmed V and J ends, which lost 7 bases and 6 bases, there was a span of 13 bases. The CDR3 is 12 amino acids. CDR3 sequence reads: CSVGGSSQPQHF. In nucleotides, the CDR3 is TGCAGTGTCGGGGGATCGAGTCAGCCCCAGCATTTT.

The chain links TRBV12-3 or TRBV12-4 to TRBJ1-3; D call uncertain. CDR3 length equals 15 residues. V gave up 6 bases and J gave up 0 bases, with 12 bases separating them. As DNA, the CDR3 is TGTGCCAGCAGCAGTCCCCCGGCCTCTGGAAACACCATATATTTT. Amino acid sequence: CASSSPPASGNTIYF.

This clonotype was observed many times. V gene TRBV6-1 combines with J gene TRBJ1-2, with D hard to call. Germline assignment: CDR1 MNHNS and CDR2 SASEGT. V was cut by 7 bases and J by 5 bases, with 11 bases left in between. CDR3 length: 12 amino acids. The CDR3 region has the DNA TGTGCCAGCACGCCGGGTAAATATGGCTACACCTTC. It encodes CASTPGKYGYTF.

This clonotype was detected only a few times. A junction end diverges from the germline sequence, so it may reflect a read error. The chain uses TRBV12-5 and TRBJ2-1; 9 bases agree with TRBD2. Germline V gene sequence: CDR1 LGHNT, CDR2 FRNRAP. The CDR3 spans 18 residues. The CDR3 nucleotides are TGTGCTAGTGGCTTGGCCCCTCCTAGCGGGATCTCCTACAATGAGCAGTTCTTC. Translating it yields CASGLAPPSGISYNEQFF.

This clonotype was observed many times. The chain couples TRBV12-3 or TRBV12-4 to TRBJ2-2; D gene uncertain. The CDR3 loop spans 14 amino acids. V was cut by 5 bases and J by 4 bases, with 11 bases left in between. CDR3 sequence: CASSPHDGTGELFF. The CDR3 coding sequence is TGTGCCAGCAGTCCTCACGACGGCACCGGGGAGCTGTTTTTT.

This clonotype occurred many times. The chain employs TRBV11-2 and TRBJ2-1; 11 bases are a match to TRBD2. Trimming cost V 2 bases and J 10 bases; bases outside gene matches: 10. This CDR3 is built from 16 residues. In germline, CDR1 is SGHAT, CDR2 FQNNGV. As DNA, the CDR3 is TGTGCCAGCAGCTTACTCGCCACGACTAGCGGGGCCGAGCAGTTCTTC. It yields the protein CASSLLATTSGAEQFF. The full variable domain, rest sourced from reference TRBV11-2 and TRBJ2-1, is EAGVAQSPRYKIIEKRQSVAFWCNPISGHATLYWYQQILGQGPKLLIQFQNNGVVDDSQLPKDRFSAERLKGVDSTLKIQPAKLEDSAVYLCASSLLATTSGAEQFFGPGTRLTVL.

This clonotype occurred many times. The CDR3 region has the DNA TGTGCCAGCAGGGCGGACAGGGGCAATCAGCCCCAGCATTTT. This sequence encodes CASRADRGNQPQHF. V is TRBV2 and J is TRBJ1-5; TRBD1 matches 8 bases. Germline V gene sequence: CDR1 SNHLY, CDR2 FYNNEI. With 6 bases clipped from V and 2 bases from J, the junction kept 3 bases outside the gene matches. CDR3 length: 14 amino acids.

This clonotype was counted between two and nine times. The rearrangement uses TRBV5-6 and TRBJ2-1; 10 bases line up with TRBD2. Germline trimming cut 4 bases from V and 2 bases from J; bases unmatched to any gene: 3. Germline V gene data show CDR1 as SGHDT and CDR2 as YYEEEE. The CDR3 has 15 residues. CDR3 in DNA: TGTGCCAGCAGCCTAGCGGGAGAAGCCTACAATGAGCAGTTCTTC. It translates to CASSLAGEAYNEQFF.

This clonotype was observed at least ten times. V is TRBV7-9 and J is TRBJ2-7, with 9 bases lining up with TRBD2. J gave up 9 bases and V 1 base, and 10 bases lay outside the gene matches. The CDR3 runs 15 residues. CDR1 and CDR2 from the germline V gene are SEHNR and FQNEAQ (reference sequence). The CDR3 DNA follows: TGTGCCAGCAGCTTAGACCATTCTAGCGGGACCCGGCAGTACTTC. Encoded protein: CASSLDHSSGTRQYF.